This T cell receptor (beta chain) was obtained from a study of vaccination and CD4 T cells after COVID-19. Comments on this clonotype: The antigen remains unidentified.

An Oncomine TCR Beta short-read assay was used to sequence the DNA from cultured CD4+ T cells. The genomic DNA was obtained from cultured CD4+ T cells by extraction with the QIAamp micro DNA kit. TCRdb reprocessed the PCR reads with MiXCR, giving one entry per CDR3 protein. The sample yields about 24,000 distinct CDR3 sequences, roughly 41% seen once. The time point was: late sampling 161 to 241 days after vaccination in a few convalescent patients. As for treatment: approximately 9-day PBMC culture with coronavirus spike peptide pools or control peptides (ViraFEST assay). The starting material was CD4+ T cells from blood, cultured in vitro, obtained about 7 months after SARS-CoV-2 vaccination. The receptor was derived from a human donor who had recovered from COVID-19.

CDR3 in DNA: TGTGCCAGCAGCTACCGGGAGGCAGGGCGGAATGAGCAGTTCTTC. Residues: CASSYREAGRNEQFF. V gene TRBV7-9 combines with J gene TRBJ2-1; 7 positions agree with TRBD2. V was pared by 4 bases and J by 7 bases, with 10 bases of the junction left unmatched. The CDR3 runs 15 residues. Germline assignment: CDR1 SEHNR and CDR2 FQNEAQ (reference sequence).